A selection of T cell receptor beta chains follows, all from one sample in a study of T cells in Graves' hyperthyroidism and ophthalmopathy. In TCRdb, the multiplex PCR reads were re-called with MiXCR into one record per CDR3 protein. The sample lists 600,000 to 700,000 distinct CDR3 sequences; 14% to 15% were seen once. Sequences were obtained from blood. The receptors come from a middle-aged woman with Graves' ophthalmopathy. Each CDR3 is given with its conserved first and last residue. The D gene is left open where the match is weak. Clone sizes are given selectively: once, few, many, or a class where the clone is expanded.

j_call: TRBJ2-2; d_call: TRBD2; clone_size: few; v_call: TRBV9; cdr3_aa: CASDGGGFGGELFF; cdr3_nt: TGTGCCAGCGACGGGGGGGGTTTCGGCGGGGAGCTGTTTTTT
j_call: TRBJ1-1; d_call: .; clone_size: many; v_call: TRBV27; cdr3_aa: CASSSQGFTEAFF; cdr3_nt: TGTGCCAGCAGTTCACAGGGTTTCACTGAAGCTTTCTTT
j_call: TRBJ1-5; d_call: .; clone_size: few; v_call: TRBV19; cdr3_aa: CASKDDSNQPQHF; cdr3_nt: TGTGCCAGTAAGGATGATAGCAATCAGCCCCAGCATTTT
j_call: TRBJ1-1; d_call: TRBD1; clone_size: .; v_call: TRBV10-3; cdr3_aa: CAIRPGQPGGTEAFF; cdr3_nt: TGTGCCATCAGGCCGGGACAGCCGGGGGGCACTGAAGCTTTCTTT
j_call: TRBJ2-1; d_call: .; clone_size: .; v_call: TRBV11-2; cdr3_aa: CASSLVASYNEQFF; cdr3_nt: TGTGCCAGCAGCTTAGTCGCTTCCTACAATGAGCAGTTCTTC
j_call: TRBJ1-1; d_call: .; clone_size: many; v_call: TRBV30; cdr3_aa: CAWRRGAEAFF; cdr3_nt: TGTGCCTGGAGACGGGGTGCTGAAGCTTTCTTT
j_call: TRBJ1-2; d_call: .; clone_size: many; v_call: TRBV27; cdr3_aa: CASTPGLGDGGYTF; cdr3_nt: TGTGCCAGCACACCCGGTTTGGGGGACGGGGGCTACACCTTC
j_call: TRBJ2-7; d_call: TRBD1; clone_size: few; v_call: TRBV5-1; cdr3_aa: CASSSSGFMTGDYEQYF; cdr3_nt: TGCGCCAGCAGCTCGTCTGGATTCATGACAGGGGACTACGAGCAGTACTTC
j_call: TRBJ2-7; d_call: .; clone_size: many; v_call: TRBV12-3/TRBV12-4; cdr3_aa: CASRNSGGIYEQYF; cdr3_nt: TGTGCCAGCAGAAATAGCGGAGGAATATACGAGCAGTACTTC
j_call: TRBJ1-1; d_call: .; clone_size: few; v_call: TRBV7-2; cdr3_aa: CASSLLWANTEAFF; cdr3_nt: TGTGCCAGCAGCCTCCTTTGGGCTAACACTGAAGCTTTCTTT
j_call: TRBJ1-1; d_call: TRBD1; clone_size: many; v_call: TRBV29-1; cdr3_aa: CSVGTGTGDAGAFF; cdr3_nt: TGCAGCGTTGGGACCGGGACAGGGGACGCGGGAGCTTTCTTT
j_call: TRBJ1-5; d_call: .; clone_size: .; v_call: TRBV3-1; cdr3_aa: CASSQIFGPSIQPQHF; cdr3_nt: TGTGCCAGCAGCCAAATTTTTGGGCCATCTATCCAGCCCCAGCATTTT
j_call: TRBJ1-5; d_call: .; clone_size: many; v_call: TRBV7-9; cdr3_aa: CASSFAGPNQPQHF; cdr3_nt: TGTGCCAGCAGCTTTGCGGGGCCTAATCAGCCCCAGCATTTT
j_call: TRBJ2-2; d_call: .; clone_size: many; v_call: TRBV28; cdr3_aa: CASSLWTATGELFF; cdr3_nt: TGTGCCAGCAGTTTATGGACAGCCACCGGGGAGCTGTTTTTT